The T cell receptor (beta chain) under discussion was sequenced for a study of sequential checkpoint blockade in melanoma. The repertoire was sequenced with immunoSEQ multiplex PCR; TCRdb's copy has only in-frame clones and lacks some. The table has about 2,000 clones, 40% to 65% seen once. This clone was detected a few times. Treatment noted: randomized to nivolumab then ipilimumab (arm A) or the reverse (arm B). Patients had received no earlier DNA-damaging chemotherapy. Sorted cells were live CD3+CD8+, lacking CD19 and CD56, from PBMCs. The ends were cut back, 3 bases at V and 10 bases at J, with 13 bases in the middle. Germline CDR1 reads MNHNS; CDR2 reads SASEGT. The CDR3 contains 14 residues.

The input for sequencing was CD8+ T cells sorted from blood (inferred from file names), taken from a patient given nivolumab and ipilimumab in sequence. This TCR derives from a human patient with melanoma. Some clones in this sample may be carry-over from other donors' samples. This rearrangement joins TRBV6-1 to TRBJ1-6; tentatively, D is TRBD1 (6 bases). The CDR3 coding sequence is TGTGCCAGCAGTGAGGGACAAGACCAGTCACCCCTCCACTTT. Its translation: CASSEGQDQSPLHF.